Included here is one TCR beta chain sequence, with context. This specimen belongs to a study of blood T cell repertoires in COVID-19. Study background: Material from acute and convalescent COVID-19 was sourced from the United States, Italy and Spain. Nucleic acid was either cDNA or gDNA, and it came from T cells, B-cell-depleted T cells, or PBMCs.

The J segment lost 2 bases and the V segment lost 2 bases, leaving 2 bases of the junction unmatched. The V gene's germline CDR1 is KGHSH and CDR2 LQKENI. This CDR3 has 15 amino acids. Under the authors' procedure: Reference gene primer amplification gave nucleated cell count estimates. TCRdb keeps only in-frame clones here, not all; method: immunoSEQ multiplex PCR. V and J calls and clone size are copied from that table; D and trimming were computed from the DNA. The data hold roughly 97,000 clones, with about nine tenths observed a single time. This receptor was identified in a man aged 50 or older with acute or convalescent COVID-19. The J gene is TRBJ2-5, the V gene TRBV18; 10 positions match TRBD2. Specimen: peripheral blood. In DNA, the CDR3 is TGTGCCAGCTCACCAAGGACTAGCGGACAAGAGACCCAGTACTTC. Translated: CASSPRTSGQETQYF.